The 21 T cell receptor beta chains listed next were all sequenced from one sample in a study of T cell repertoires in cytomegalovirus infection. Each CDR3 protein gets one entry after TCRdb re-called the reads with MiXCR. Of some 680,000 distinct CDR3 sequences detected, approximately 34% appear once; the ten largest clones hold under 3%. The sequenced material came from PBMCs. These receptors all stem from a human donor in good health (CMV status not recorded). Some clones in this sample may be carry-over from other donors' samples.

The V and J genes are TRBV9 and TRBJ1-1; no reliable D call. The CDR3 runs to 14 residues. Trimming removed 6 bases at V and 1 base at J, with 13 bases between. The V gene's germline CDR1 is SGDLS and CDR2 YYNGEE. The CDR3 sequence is CASNDGQRNTEAFF. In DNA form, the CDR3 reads TGTGCCAGCAACGACGGGCAGAGGAACACTGAAGCTTTCTTT. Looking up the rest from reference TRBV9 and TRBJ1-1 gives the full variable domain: DSGVTQTPKHLITATGQRVTLRCSPRSGDLSVYWYQQSLDQGLQFLIQYYNGEERAKGNILERFSAQQFPDLHSELNLSSLELGDSALYFCASNDGQRNTEAFFGQGTRLTVV.

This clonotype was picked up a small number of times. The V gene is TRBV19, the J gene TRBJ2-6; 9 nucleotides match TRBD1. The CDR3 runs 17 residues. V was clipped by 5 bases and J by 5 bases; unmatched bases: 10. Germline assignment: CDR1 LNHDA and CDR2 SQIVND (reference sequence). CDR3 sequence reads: CASSPGQGGLWANVLTF. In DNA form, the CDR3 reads TGTGCCAGTAGTCCGGGACAGGGCGGTCTCTGGGCCAACGTCCTGACTTTC. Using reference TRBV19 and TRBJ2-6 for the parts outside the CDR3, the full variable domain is DGGITQSPKYLFRKEGQNVTLSCEQNLNHDAMYWYRQDPGQGLRLIYYSQIVNDFQKGDIAEGYSVSREKKESFPLTVTSAQKNPTAFYLCASSPGQGGLWANVLTFGAGSRLTVL.

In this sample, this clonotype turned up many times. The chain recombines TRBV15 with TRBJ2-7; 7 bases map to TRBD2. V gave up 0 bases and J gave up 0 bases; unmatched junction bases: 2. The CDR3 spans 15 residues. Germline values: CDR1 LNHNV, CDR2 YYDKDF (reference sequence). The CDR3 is CATSRDSSGSYEQYF. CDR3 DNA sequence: TGTGCCACCAGCAGAGATTCTAGCGGCTCCTACGAGCAGTACTTC.

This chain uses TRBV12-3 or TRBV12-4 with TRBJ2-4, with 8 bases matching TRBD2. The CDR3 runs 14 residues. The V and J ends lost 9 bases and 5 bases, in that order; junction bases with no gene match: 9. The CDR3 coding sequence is TGTGCCAGGCGGGAGGTCCATGCACAAAACATTCAGTACTTC. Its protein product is CARREVHAQNIQYF.

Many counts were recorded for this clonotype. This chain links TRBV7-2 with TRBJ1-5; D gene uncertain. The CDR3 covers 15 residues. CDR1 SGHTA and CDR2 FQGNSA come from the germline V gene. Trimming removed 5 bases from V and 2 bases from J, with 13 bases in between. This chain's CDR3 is CASSTSAGGNQPQHF. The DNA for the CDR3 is TGTGCCAGCAGCACCTCCGCGGGTGGCAATCAGCCCCAGCATTTT.

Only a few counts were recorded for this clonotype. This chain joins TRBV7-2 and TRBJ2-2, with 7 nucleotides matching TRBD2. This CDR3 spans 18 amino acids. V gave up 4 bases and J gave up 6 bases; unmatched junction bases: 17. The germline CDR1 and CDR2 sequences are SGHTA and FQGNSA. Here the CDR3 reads CASSSDRDRLRGAGELFF. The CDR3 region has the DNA TGTGCCAGCAGCTCAGACCGGGACCGCCTTCGGGGGGCCGGGGAGCTGTTTTTT.

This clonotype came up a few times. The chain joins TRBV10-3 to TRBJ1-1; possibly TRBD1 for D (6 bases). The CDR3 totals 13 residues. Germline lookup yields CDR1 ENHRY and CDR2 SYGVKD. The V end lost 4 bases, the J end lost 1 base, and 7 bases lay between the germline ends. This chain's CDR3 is CAISGQENTEAFF. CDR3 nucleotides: TGTGCCATCAGTGGACAGGAGAACACTGAAGCTTTCTTT.

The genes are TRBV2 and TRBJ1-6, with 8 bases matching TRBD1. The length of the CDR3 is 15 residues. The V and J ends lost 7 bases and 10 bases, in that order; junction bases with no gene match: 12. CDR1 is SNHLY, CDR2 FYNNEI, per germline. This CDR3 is CASTEDRVTISPLHF. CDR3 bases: TGTGCCAGCACCGAGGACAGGGTCACGATATCACCCCTCCACTTT.

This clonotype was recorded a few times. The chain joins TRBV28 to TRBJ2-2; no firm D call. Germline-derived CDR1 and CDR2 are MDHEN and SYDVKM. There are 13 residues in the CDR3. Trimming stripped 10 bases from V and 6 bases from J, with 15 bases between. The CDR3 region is CATGPPDAGELFF. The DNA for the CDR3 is TGTGCCACCGGACCCCCAGACGCCGGGGAGCTGTTTTTT.

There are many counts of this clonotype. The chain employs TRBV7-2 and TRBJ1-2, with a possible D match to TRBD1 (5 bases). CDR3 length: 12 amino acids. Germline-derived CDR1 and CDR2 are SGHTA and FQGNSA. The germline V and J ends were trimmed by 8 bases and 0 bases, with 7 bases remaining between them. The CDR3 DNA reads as TGTGCCAGCGGGGGGACTAACTATGGCTACACCTTC. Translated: CASGGTNYGYTF.

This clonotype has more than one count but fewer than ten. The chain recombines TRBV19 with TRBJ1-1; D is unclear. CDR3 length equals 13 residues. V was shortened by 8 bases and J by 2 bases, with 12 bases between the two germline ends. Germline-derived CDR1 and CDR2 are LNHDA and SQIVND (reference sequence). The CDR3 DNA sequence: TGTGCCAGTCATACGGGCCTCAACACTGAAGCTTTCTTT. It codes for CASHTGLNTEAFF.

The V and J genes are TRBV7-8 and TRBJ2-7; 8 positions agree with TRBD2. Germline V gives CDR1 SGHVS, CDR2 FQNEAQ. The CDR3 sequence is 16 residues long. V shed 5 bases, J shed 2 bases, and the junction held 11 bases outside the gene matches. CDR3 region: CASSQWSGRGAYEQYF. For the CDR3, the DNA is TGTGCCAGCAGCCAATGGTCCGGGAGGGGGGCCTACGAGCAGTACTTC.

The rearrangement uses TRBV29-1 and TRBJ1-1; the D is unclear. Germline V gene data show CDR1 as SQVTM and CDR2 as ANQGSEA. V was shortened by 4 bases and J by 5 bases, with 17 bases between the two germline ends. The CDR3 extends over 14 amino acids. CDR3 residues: CSVVGGDLETEAFF. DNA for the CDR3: TGCAGCGTTGTTGGAGGAGATCTTGAAACTGAAGCTTTCTTT.

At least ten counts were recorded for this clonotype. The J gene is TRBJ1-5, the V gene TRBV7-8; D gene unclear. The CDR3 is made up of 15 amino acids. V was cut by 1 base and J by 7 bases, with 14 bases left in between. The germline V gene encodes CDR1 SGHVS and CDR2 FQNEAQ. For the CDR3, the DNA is TGTGCCAGCAGCTTAGTGGGCAGTTCAGGACAGCCCCAGCATTTT. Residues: CASSLVGSSGQPQHF.

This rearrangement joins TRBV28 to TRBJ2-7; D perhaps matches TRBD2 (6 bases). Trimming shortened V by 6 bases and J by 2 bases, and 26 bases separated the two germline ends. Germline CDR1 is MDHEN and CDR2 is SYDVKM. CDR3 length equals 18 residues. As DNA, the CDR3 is TGTGCCAGCAGCCATACGTCTTGGAGGGCCCTCCGACCCTACGAGCAGTACTTC. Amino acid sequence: CASSHTSWRALRPYEQYF.

CDR3 in amino acids: CASSLGSSFSGNTIYF. CDR3 nucleotides: TGTGCCAGCAGCTTGGGGTCGTCCTTCTCTGGAAACACCATATATTTT. This chain connects TRBV5-4 to TRBJ1-3; unclear D gene. CDR3 length: 16 amino acids. CDR1 and CDR2 from the germline V gene are SGHNT and YYREEE (reference sequence). V lost 0 bases and J 0 bases, leaving 10 bases between the germline ends.

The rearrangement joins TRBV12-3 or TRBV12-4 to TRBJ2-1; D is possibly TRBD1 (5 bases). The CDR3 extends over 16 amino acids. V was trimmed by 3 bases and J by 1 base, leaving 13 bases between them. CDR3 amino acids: CASSFRGAGSYNEQFF. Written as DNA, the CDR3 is TGTGCCAGCAGTTTCCGTGGGGCCGGGTCCTACAATGAGCAGTTCTTC.

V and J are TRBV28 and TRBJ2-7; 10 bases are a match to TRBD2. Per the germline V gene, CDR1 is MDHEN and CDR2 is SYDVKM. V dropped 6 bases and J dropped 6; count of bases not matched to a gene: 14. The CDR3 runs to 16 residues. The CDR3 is CASSFTGASGSSEQYF. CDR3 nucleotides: TGTGCCAGCAGCTTTACGGGGGCTAGCGGGAGTAGCGAGCAGTACTTC. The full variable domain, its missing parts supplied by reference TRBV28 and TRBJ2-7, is DVKVTQSSRYLVKRTGEKVFLECVQDMDHENMFWYRQDPGLGLRLIYFSYDVKMKEKGDIPEGYSVSREKKERFSLILESASTNQTSMYLCASSFTGASGSSEQYFGPGTRLTVT.

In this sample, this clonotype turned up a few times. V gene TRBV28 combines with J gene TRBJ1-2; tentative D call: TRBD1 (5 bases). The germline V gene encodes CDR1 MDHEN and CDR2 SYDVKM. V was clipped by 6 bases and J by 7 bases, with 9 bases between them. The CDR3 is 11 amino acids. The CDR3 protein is CASRGVLGYTF. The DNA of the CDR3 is TGTGCCAGCAGGGGGGTACTTGGCTACACCTTC.

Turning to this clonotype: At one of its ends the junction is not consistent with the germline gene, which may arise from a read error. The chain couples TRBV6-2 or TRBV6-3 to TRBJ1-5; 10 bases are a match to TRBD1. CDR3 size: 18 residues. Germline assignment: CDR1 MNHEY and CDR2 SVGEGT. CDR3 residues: CASRYFRDRGYSNQPQHF. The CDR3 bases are TGTGCCAGCAGATACTTCAGGGACAGGGGTTATAGCAATCAGCCCCAGCATTTT.

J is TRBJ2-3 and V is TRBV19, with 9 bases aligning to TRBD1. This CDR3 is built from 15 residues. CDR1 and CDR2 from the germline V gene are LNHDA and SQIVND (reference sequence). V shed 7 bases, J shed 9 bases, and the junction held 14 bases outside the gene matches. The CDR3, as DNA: TGTGCCAGTACGGATATCCCTCAACAGGGGGCGACGCAGTATTTT. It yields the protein CASTDIPQQGATQYF.